This is a list of T cell receptor beta chains from one sample in a study of T cells in Graves' hyperthyroidism and ophthalmopathy. One entry per CDR3 protein results from TCRdb running MiXCR on the multiplex PCR reads. The sample has around 700,000 distinct CDR3 sequences, around 20% seen once; the top ten hold 16%. What was sequenced was blood. All receptors come from a woman in her fifties or sixties with Graves' hyperthyroidism that later progressed to Graves' ophthalmopathy. CDR3s include the opening cysteine and the closing phenylalanine or tryptophan. Fields, in order: CDR3 DNA, CDR3 protein, J gene, V gene, clone size, CDR3 length, D gene. D genes are given only for firm matches. Clone size appears in some rows only: once, few, many, or a class for an expanded clone.

CDR3nt: TGTGCCAGCAGCCCCCCTCAGATTAGCGGCCAATCCTACAATGAGCAGTTCTTC
CDR3aa: CASSPPQISGQSYNEQFF
j_gene: TRBJ2-1
v_gene: TRBV3-1
abundance: many
len: 18
d_gene: NA

CDR3nt: TGTGCCAGCAGCGTCGGGGGGACAGGGACCTACAATGAGCAGTTCTTC
CDR3aa: CASSVGGTGTYNEQFF
j_gene: TRBJ2-1
v_gene: TRBV9
abundance: few
len: 16
d_gene: TRBD1

CDR3nt: TGCAGTGCTAGAGAGGAAGGCAGGGGCTATGGCTACACCTTC
CDR3aa: CSAREEGRGYGYTF
j_gene: TRBJ1-2
v_gene: TRBV20-1
abundance: NA
len: 14
d_gene: NA

CDR3nt: TGCGCCAGCAGTGAGGACCTCGCGGACCCCTACGAGCAGTACTTC
CDR3aa: CASSEDLADPYEQYF
j_gene: TRBJ2-7
v_gene: TRBV10-2
abundance: NA
len: 15
d_gene: NA

CDR3nt: TGTGCCATCAGTGAGCCCAGAGACAGGGATGAGCAGTTCTTC
CDR3aa: CAISEPRDRDEQFF
j_gene: TRBJ2-1
v_gene: TRBV10-3
abundance: few
len: 14
d_gene: TRBD1

CDR3nt: TGTGCCAGCACCCACCAGGCGGGACAGGGAAACACCATATATTTT
CDR3aa: CASTHQAGQGNTIYF
j_gene: TRBJ1-3
v_gene: TRBV7-2
abundance: NA
len: 15
d_gene: TRBD1

CDR3nt: TGTGCCATCAGTCGCGACAGGGGGAATGAAAAACTGTTTTTT
CDR3aa: CAISRDRGNEKLFF
j_gene: TRBJ1-4
v_gene: TRBV10-3
abundance: NA
len: 14
d_gene: TRBD1

CDR3nt: TGTGCCAGCAGTTCCACCGGGACGCCGACCCCCTCCTACGAGCAGTACTTC
CDR3aa: CASSSTGTPTPSYEQYF
j_gene: TRBJ2-7
v_gene: TRBV12-3/TRBV12-4
abundance: many
len: 17
d_gene: NA

CDR3nt: TGCGCCAGCAGCTCAACCGGAAGTCCCTACTATGGCTACACCTTC
CDR3aa: CASSSTGSPYYGYTF
j_gene: TRBJ1-2
v_gene: TRBV5-1
abundance: many
len: 15
d_gene: NA

CDR3nt: TGTGCCAGTAGTATAGCAGGGCCGGGTAGCAATCAGCCCCAGCATTTT
CDR3aa: CASSIAGPGSNQPQHF
j_gene: TRBJ1-5
v_gene: TRBV19
abundance: NA
len: 16
d_gene: NA

CDR3nt: TGTGCCGGGGGGTTGGCAGGGGGCTGGGAGCAGCCCCAGCATTTT
CDR3aa: CAGGLAGGWEQPQHF
j_gene: TRBJ1-5
v_gene: TRBV6-1
abundance: few
len: 15
d_gene: TRBD1

CDR3nt: TGCGCCAGCAGCTTGGCGGACAGGCAAGAGACCCAGTACTTC
CDR3aa: CASSLADRQETQYF
j_gene: TRBJ2-5
v_gene: TRBV5-1
abundance: NA
len: 14
d_gene: TRBD1

CDR3nt: TGCAGTGCTAGAGATAACGTTGGCAATCAGCCCCAGCATTTT
CDR3aa: CSARDNVGNQPQHF
j_gene: TRBJ1-5
v_gene: TRBV20-1
abundance: NA
len: 14
d_gene: NA

CDR3nt: TGTGCCAGCAGCACTCCAGGGGGCGGCTATGGCTACACCTTC
CDR3aa: CASSTPGGGYGYTF
j_gene: TRBJ1-2
v_gene: TRBV7-2
abundance: many
len: 14
d_gene: TRBD1

CDR3nt: TGCGCCAGCAGCTTGAACTTGGATGACAGGGCCTTCACCTTC
CDR3aa: CASSLNLDDRAFTF
j_gene: TRBJ1-2
v_gene: TRBV5-1
abundance: NA
len: 14
d_gene: TRBD1

CDR3nt: TGTGCCAGCAGCCCCGAGAGCGGGGGGTCCACAGATACGCAGTATTTT
CDR3aa: CASSPESGGSTDTQYF
j_gene: TRBJ2-3
v_gene: TRBV3-1
abundance: many
len: 16
d_gene: TRBD2

CDR3nt: TGTGCCAGCGAGCGTGGAAACACCATATATTTT
CDR3aa: CASERGNTIYF
j_gene: TRBJ1-3
v_gene: TRBV6-2/TRBV6-3
abundance: NA
len: 11
d_gene: NA

CDR3nt: TGTGCCAGCAGCCCTCTACAGGGTGGCGGCGGGGAGACCCAGTACTTC
CDR3aa: CASSPLQGGGGETQYF
j_gene: TRBJ2-5
v_gene: TRBV7-8
abundance: few
len: 16
d_gene: NA

CDR3nt: TGTGCCAGCTCCGGTCGGAACACACCCTACGAGCAGTACTTC
CDR3aa: CASSGRNTPYEQYF
j_gene: TRBJ2-7
v_gene: TRBV19
abundance: few
len: 14
d_gene: NA

CDR3nt: TGTGCCAGCAGTCCACTAATAGGGCCTCAAGAGACCCAGTACTTC
CDR3aa: CASSPLIGPQETQYF
j_gene: TRBJ2-5
v_gene: TRBV12-3/TRBV12-4
abundance: many
len: 15
d_gene: NA

CDR3nt: TGTGCCAGCAGTGGACAGGGGGTACGGAACACTGAAGCTTTCTTT
CDR3aa: CASSGQGVRNTEAFF
j_gene: TRBJ1-1
v_gene: TRBV2
abundance: many
len: 15
d_gene: TRBD1

CDR3nt: TGCGCCAGCACAACGGATCGGACAGGGAACACTGAAGCTTTCTTT
CDR3aa: CASTTDRTGNTEAFF
j_gene: TRBJ1-1
v_gene: TRBV5-1
abundance: NA
len: 15
d_gene: TRBD1

CDR3nt: TGTGCCAGCAGTGAACTCGGGACTGAAGCTTTCTTT
CDR3aa: CASSELGTEAFF
j_gene: TRBJ1-1
v_gene: TRBV2
abundance: many
len: 12
d_gene: NA

CDR3nt: TGTGCCAGCGGAGCATCGGGGACAGATACGCAGTATTTT
CDR3aa: CASGASGTDTQYF
j_gene: TRBJ2-3
v_gene: TRBV7-3
abundance: NA
len: 13
d_gene: NA

CDR3nt: TGTGCCAGCAGCTTAAATTTCGATGCTGAAGCTTTCTTT
CDR3aa: CASSLNFDAEAFF
j_gene: TRBJ1-1
v_gene: TRBV7-3
abundance: many
len: 13
d_gene: NA

CDR3nt: TGTGCCAGCAGTTTAGCGCAGGGGGGTAGCAATCAGCCCCAGCATTTT
CDR3aa: CASSLAQGGSNQPQHF
j_gene: TRBJ1-5
v_gene: TRBV12-3/TRBV12-4
abundance: many
len: 16
d_gene: TRBD1

CDR3nt: TGCAGTGCTACTGATCCCGGACGGACGAATAATTCACCCCTCCACTTT
CDR3aa: CSATDPGRTNNSPLHF
j_gene: TRBJ1-6
v_gene: TRBV20-1
abundance: NA
len: 16
d_gene: NA

CDR3nt: TGCGCCAGCAGCTTGGGAGTGGAGCTGTTTTTT
CDR3aa: CASSLGVELFF
j_gene: TRBJ2-2
v_gene: TRBV5-1
abundance: few
len: 11
d_gene: NA

CDR3nt: TGTGCCAGCAGCTCAGCGGGGGGACTGACTGAGCAGTTCTTC
CDR3aa: CASSSAGGLTEQFF
j_gene: TRBJ2-1
v_gene: TRBV11-3
abundance: few
len: 14
d_gene: TRBD2

CDR3nt: TGTGCCAGCAGCTTCCCCTGGACTAGCGGGGGGAGCTCCTACAATGAGCAGTTCTTC
CDR3aa: CASSFPWTSGGSSYNEQFF
j_gene: TRBJ2-1
v_gene: TRBV9
abundance: NA
len: 19
d_gene: TRBD2

CDR3nt: TGTGCCAGCAGTTACTCCTTTCGGGGGGAGGTGAAAGCCTACGAGCAGTACTTC
CDR3aa: CASSYSFRGEVKAYEQYF
j_gene: TRBJ2-7
v_gene: TRBV6-2/TRBV6-3
abundance: NA
len: 18
d_gene: TRBD2

CDR3nt: TGTGCCAGCAGCTTAGAGGAAAGGGTCTACGAGCAGTACTTC
CDR3aa: CASSLEERVYEQYF
j_gene: TRBJ2-7
v_gene: TRBV11-2
abundance: many
len: 14
d_gene: NA

CDR3nt: TGTGCCAGCAGGATCGACAGCAGGTCACCCCTCCACTTT
CDR3aa: CASRIDSRSPLHF
j_gene: TRBJ1-6
v_gene: TRBV2
abundance: NA
len: 13
d_gene: NA

CDR3nt: TGTGCCAGTAGTCCGCAACTACAGGGCCGAGAATTACTGTTTTTT
CDR3aa: CASSPQLQGRELLFF
j_gene: TRBJ1-4
v_gene: TRBV19
abundance: NA
len: 15
d_gene: NA

CDR3nt: TGTGCCAGCAGTTTTGGAAGACTAGAGAACACCGGGGAGCTGTTTTTT
CDR3aa: CASSFGRLENTGELFF
j_gene: TRBJ2-2
v_gene: TRBV12-3/TRBV12-4
abundance: NA
len: 16
d_gene: NA

CDR3nt: TGTGCCAGCAGTCCCGGCAGGGGGAACTATGGCTACACCTTC
CDR3aa: CASSPGRGNYGYTF
j_gene: TRBJ1-2
v_gene: TRBV2
abundance: many
len: 14
d_gene: TRBD1

CDR3nt: TGCGCCAGCAGCTTGACCCCTCGGGAGAACACTGAAGCTTTCTTT
CDR3aa: CASSLTPRENTEAFF
j_gene: TRBJ1-1
v_gene: TRBV5-1
abundance: many
len: 15
d_gene: NA

CDR3nt: TGTGCCAGCAGTGTCCCGGGACAGTCTCTATCTGGCTACACCTTC
CDR3aa: CASSVPGQSLSGYTF
j_gene: TRBJ1-2
v_gene: TRBV25-1
abundance: NA
len: 15
d_gene: TRBD1

CDR3nt: TGTGCCAGCAGCCCTGACGGGGACCAGCCCCAGCATTTT
CDR3aa: CASSPDGDQPQHF
j_gene: TRBJ1-5
v_gene: TRBV7-9
abundance: NA
len: 13
d_gene: NA

CDR3nt: TGTGCCAGCAGTCGCCGGGATACACGGCATTTT
CDR3aa: CASSRRDTRHF
j_gene: TRBJ1-5
v_gene: TRBV6-1
abundance: NA
len: 11
d_gene: NA

CDR3nt: TGTGCCAGCAGTGTAGTGGGGGCGGAATACAATGAGCAGTTCTTC
CDR3aa: CASSVVGAEYNEQFF
j_gene: TRBJ2-1
v_gene: TRBV6-2/TRBV6-3
abundance: NA
len: 15
d_gene: NA

CDR3nt: TGTGCCAGCAGCAAGACCGAGGGTGATGGCTATGGCTACACCTTC
CDR3aa: CASSKTEGDGYGYTF
j_gene: TRBJ1-2
v_gene: TRBV7-9
abundance: few
len: 15
d_gene: NA